This TCR beta chain was obtained from a study of lymphopenia after photon versus proton radiotherapy. Notes on the study in general: Photon-treated patients lost naive T cells and TCR diversity; proton-treated stayed stable. Only patients who died were analyzed for survival; proton advantage is unproven. Larger post-nadir TCR diversity loss correlated inversely with survival in deceased patients. Post-nadir diversity loss with photons came from oligoclonal expansion, particularly CD8+ Temra cells.

About this clone itself: Its target is not known.

The table came from immunoSEQ multiplex PCR; TCRdb's copy has only in-frame clones and leaves some out. The sample has approximately 50,000 clones, about four fifths seen once. The germline CDR1 and CDR2 sequences are SEHNR and FQNEAQ (reference sequence). Losses at the gene ends were 4 bases for V and 3 bases for J; bases not matched to a gene: 0. The CDR3 loop spans 14 amino acids. The receptor's source is a man aged 45-65 years with gastric cancer. The rearrangement links TRBV7-9 to TRBJ2-2, with 9 bases lining up with TRBD1. Sequencing used peripheral blood, obtained from a patient treated with photon-based radiotherapy. The CDR3 spells CASSWDRDTGELFF. CDR3 sequence (DNA): TGTGCCAGCAGCTGGGACAGGGACACCGGGGAGCTGTTTTTT. The entire variable domain, with the rest obtained from reference TRBV7-9 and TRBJ2-2, is as follows: DTGVSQNPRHKITKRGQNVTFRCDPISEHNRLYWYRQTLGQGPEFLTYFQNEAQLEKSRLLSDRFSAERPKGSFSTLEIQRTEQGDSAMYLCASSWDRDTGELFFGEGSRLTVL.